The rows below give T cell receptor beta chains drawn from one sample of a study of shared clonotypes between healthy human individuals. TCRdb keeps only in-frame clones here, not all; method: immunoSEQ multiplex PCR. The sample has 2 million to 2.5 million clones, about 94% seen once. The material sequenced was naive CD4+ T cells sorted from blood. The receptors derive from a man aged 18 to 30 in good health. Each CDR3 is given with its conserved first and last residue.

v_gene	j_gene	CDR3aa
TRBV7-2	TRBJ2-7	CASTDPAREQYF
TRBV2	TRBJ2-5	CASSEKGTRVETQYF
TRBV6-5	TRBJ2-7	CASRRGPSYEQYF
TRBV30	TRBJ2-7	CAWVPGLAGGWSYEQYF
TRBV7-8	TRBJ1-2	CASSEMTASNYGYTF
TRBV7-8	TRBJ1-4	CASSFNPGQGGEKLFF
TRBV5-1	TRBJ1-1	CASSDRQKNTEAFF
TRBV2	TRBJ2-1	CASSASGQFF
TRBV30	TRBJ1-6	CAWKLWGQDNSPLHF
TRBV19	TRBJ2-1	CASSLAQGYEQFF
TRBV30	TRBJ2-2	CASQPGTGIIGELFF
TRBV28	TRBJ2-5	CASSVGELAGASKETQYF
TRBV19	TRBJ2-1	CASSKGLAADSYNEQFF
TRBV28	TRBJ1-2	CASQDRYSHGYTF
TRBV19	TRBJ2-5	CASSIGPAGGQETQYF
TRBV9	TRBJ2-3	CASSPPVAEGTDTQYF
TRBV6-5	TRBJ1-2	CASSYSGTGTYGYTF
TRBV19	TRBJ2-2	CASTPTVNTGELFF
TRBV11-2	TRBJ2-1	CASSSLRGGNEQFF
TRBV5-1	TRBJ2-1	CASSLAEGGIVGHNEQFF
TRBV15	TRBJ1-1	CATSRDRMGETEAFF
TRBV5-4	TRBJ2-5	CASSLGIGGETQYF
TRBV7-9	TRBJ2-3	CASGPDTQYF
TRBV6-1	TRBJ2-1	CASNRSPNYNEQFF
TRBV30	TRBJ1-1	CACFETGPLGTEAFF
TRBV5-1	TRBJ1-1	CASSLISGTEAFF
TRBV10-1	TRBJ2-5	CASSESSTGRETQYF
TRBV5-6	TRBJ2-7	CASSFTGTSGRRNEQYF
TRBV19	TRBJ2-3	CASSTQPPGGQYF
TRBV28	TRBJ1-5	CASSLTAYNQHF
TRBV15	TRBJ2-7	CATSSPRPGTRDYEQYF
TRBV5-1	TRBJ1-3	CASSLEGSSGNTIYF
TRBV7-9	TRBJ2-5	CASLTDDVYGETQYF
TRBV2	TRBJ1-5	CASKGVVNQPQHF
TRBV5-1	TRBJ2-7	CASSLAFGRATYEQYF